This T cell receptor beta chain was obtained from a study of response to subunit inactivated influenza vaccine. Study-level points and caveats: Authors proposed each seasonal influenza vaccination draws in few new T cells.

TCRdb called the RT-PCR reads again in MiXCR, with one record for every CDR3 protein. This table has about 700,000 distinct CDR3 sequences, 14% appearing once. This clonotype was seen a handful of times. Its antigen is not identified. This clonotype originated in a man aged 50 to 59 who received an inactivated influenza vaccine. The specimen comprised PBMCs from blood, sampled around 15 days before vaccination.

The CDR3 DNA is TGTGCCAGCAGTTTAGCAGGGTCTCGGGCCAAAAACATTCAGTACTTC. Translating gives CASSLAGSRAKNIQYF. The rearrangement joins TRBV28 to TRBJ2-4; weak D call: TRBD1 (5 bases). Trimming left V 2 bases short and J 1 base short, with 12 bases between. The CDR3 extends over 16 amino acids. Germline CDR1 and CDR2: MDHEN and SYDVKM.